A selection of T cell receptor beta chains follows, all from one sample in a study of OX40 agonist ivuxolimab in advanced cancers. Produced via immunoSEQ multiplex PCR; TCRdb's table is partial and in-frame only. Of 30,000 to 45,000 clones in the sample, about 70% were seen once. Sequenced material: CD4+ or CD8+ T cells sorted from blood, taken in a trial of the OX40 agonist ivuxolimab. These receptors were collected from an adult with an advanced solid tumor such as melanoma, head and neck, liver or kidney cancer. Both conserved end residues are part of each CDR3. The D gene is left open where the match is weak. Clone size, where shown, is once, few, many, or a class for clones that have expanded.

V gene: TRBV11-2; D gene: -; clone size: once; J gene: TRBJ1-1; CDR3 DNA: TGTGCCAGCAGCCCACAGGGAAGAGCTGAAGCTTTCTTT; CDR3 protein: CASSPQGRAEAFF
V gene: TRBV18; D gene: -; clone size: -; J gene: TRBJ2-5; CDR3 DNA: TGTGCCAGCTCACCGGACCAAGAAGAGACCCAGTACTTC; CDR3 protein: CASSPDQEETQYF
V gene: TRBV7-2; D gene: -; clone size: -; J gene: TRBJ1-6; CDR3 DNA: TGTGCCAGCAGCTTGAGGCCGGACAATTCACCCCTCCACTTT; CDR3 protein: CASSLRPDNSPLHF
V gene: TRBV7-8; D gene: -; clone size: -; J gene: TRBJ1-2; CDR3 DNA: TGTGCCAGCAGCTTAGGACAGAACTATGGCTACACCTTC; CDR3 protein: CASSLGQNYGYTF
V gene: TRBV6-5; D gene: TRBD1; clone size: -; J gene: TRBJ1-6; CDR3 DNA: TGTGCCAGCAGTACACAGGGGGCGCCACCCCTCCACTTT; CDR3 protein: CASSTQGAPPLHF
V gene: TRBV21-1; D gene: -; clone size: -; J gene: TRBJ1-1; CDR3 DNA: TGTGCCAGCAGCCTTGTTGTAGCTACAATTCGCACTGAAGCTTTCTTT; CDR3 protein: CASSLVVATIRTEAFF
V gene: TRBV5-4; D gene: TRBD1; clone size: -; J gene: TRBJ1-1; CDR3 DNA: TGTGCCAGCAGTGTACAGGGGATGAACACTGAAGCTTTCTTT; CDR3 protein: CASSVQGMNTEAFF
V gene: TRBV9; D gene: -; clone size: few; J gene: TRBJ2-1; CDR3 DNA: TGTGCCAGCAGCCTTACAGGGAATGAGCAGTTCTTC; CDR3 protein: CASSLTGNEQFF
V gene: TRBV14; D gene: -; clone size: -; J gene: TRBJ1-3; CDR3 DNA: TGTGCCAGCAGCCAAGGGAACAGGAGAGCTGGAAACACCATATATTTT; CDR3 protein: CASSQGNRRAGNTIYF
V gene: TRBV30; D gene: -; clone size: once; J gene: TRBJ1-5; CDR3 DNA: TGTGCCTGGAGTGTACGTACCTCACTCTATAGCAATCAGCCCCAGCATTTT; CDR3 protein: CAWSVRTSLYSNQPQHF
V gene: TRBV29-1; D gene: -; clone size: once; J gene: TRBJ2-1; CDR3 DNA: TGCAGCGTTGCGGGGACCCTTTACAATGAGCAGTTCTTC; CDR3 protein: CSVAGTLYNEQFF
V gene: TRBV9; D gene: TRBD2; clone size: -; J gene: TRBJ2-3; CDR3 DNA: TGTGCCAGCAGCGTAGAGGGGACTAGCGGGGCAGATACGCAGTATTTT; CDR3 protein: CASSVEGTSGADTQYF
V gene: TRBV9; D gene: TRBD1; clone size: -; J gene: TRBJ2-7; CDR3 DNA: TGTGCCAGCAGCGTAGTGGAGGCAGGGGGTGAGCAGTACTTC; CDR3 protein: CASSVVEAGGEQYF
V gene: TRBV2; D gene: TRBD1; clone size: few; J gene: TRBJ1-3; CDR3 DNA: TGTGCCAGCAGTGAATCGAGACAGGGTTCCGGAAACACCATATATTTT; CDR3 protein: CASSESRQGSGNTIYF
V gene: TRBV5-1; D gene: -; clone size: -; J gene: TRBJ1-4; CDR3 DNA: TGCGCCAGCAGCTTGGGAGGGGGTAATGAAAAACTGTTTTTT; CDR3 protein: CASSLGGGNEKLFF
V gene: TRBV19; D gene: TRBD1; clone size: -; J gene: TRBJ1-4; CDR3 DNA: TGTGCCAGTACTCAGGGGGCGCGGGGTGAAAAACTGTTTTTT; CDR3 protein: CASTQGARGEKLFF
V gene: TRBV11-2; D gene: -; clone size: -; J gene: TRBJ2-3; CDR3 DNA: TGTGCCAGCAGCCCTAACTTGGATACGCAGTATTTT; CDR3 protein: CASSPNLDTQYF
V gene: TRBV7-2; D gene: -; clone size: -; J gene: TRBJ1-2; CDR3 DNA: TGTGCCAGCAGCTTACGCCAGGATAGGGGCTACACCTTC; CDR3 protein: CASSLRQDRGYTF
V gene: TRBV7-8; D gene: TRBD2; clone size: once; J gene: TRBJ2-1; CDR3 DNA: TGTGCCAGCAGCTACACTAGCGGGGGGGCAGTTGAGCAGTTCTTC; CDR3 protein: CASSYTSGGAVEQFF
V gene: TRBV29-1; D gene: TRBD2; clone size: -; J gene: TRBJ2-2; CDR3 DNA: TGCAGCGTTGGGGGAGGGAAGGGCACCGGGGAGCTGTTTTTT; CDR3 protein: CSVGGGKGTGELFF
V gene: TRBV7-8; D gene: -; clone size: -; J gene: TRBJ1-1; CDR3 DNA: TGTGCCAGCAGCTTAGGAGGTTGGTTGAACACTGAAGCTTTCTTT; CDR3 protein: CASSLGGWLNTEAFF
V gene: TRBV19; D gene: -; clone size: few; J gene: TRBJ1-2; CDR3 DNA: TGTGCCAGTAACCGTGACACGAGTGGCTACACCTTC; CDR3 protein: CASNRDTSGYTF
V gene: TRBV7-9; D gene: TRBD1; clone size: -; J gene: TRBJ2-3; CDR3 DNA: TGTGCCAGCAGCCTCAGATGGGACAGGCCTAGCACAGATACGCAGTATTTT; CDR3 protein: CASSLRWDRPSTDTQYF
V gene: TRBV6-1; D gene: -; clone size: -; J gene: TRBJ1-2; CDR3 DNA: TGTGCCAGCAGTGATCTCGGTGCAGGACGAGGAGGCTACACCTTC; CDR3 protein: CASSDLGAGRGGYTF
V gene: TRBV29-1; D gene: -; clone size: few; J gene: TRBJ1-2; CDR3 DNA: TGCAGCGTTGAATGGCAGGGAAACTATGGCTACACCTTC; CDR3 protein: CSVEWQGNYGYTF
V gene: TRBV27; D gene: -; clone size: medium-sized; J gene: TRBJ1-5; CDR3 DNA: TGTGCCAGCAGTTTTTTGGGTAGCAATCAGCCCCAGCATTTT; CDR3 protein: CASSFLGSNQPQHF
V gene: TRBV6-5; D gene: TRBD1; clone size: -; J gene: TRBJ1-5; CDR3 DNA: TGTGCCAGCAGGGACAGGGGGAGCAATCAGCCCCAGCATTTT; CDR3 protein: CASRDRGSNQPQHF
V gene: TRBV5-1; D gene: -; clone size: -; J gene: TRBJ1-2; CDR3 DNA: TGCGCCAGCAGCTTCCAGAGTTCTGCTAACTATGGCTACACCTTC; CDR3 protein: CASSFQSSANYGYTF
V gene: TRBV5-5; D gene: -; clone size: -; J gene: TRBJ1-6; CDR3 DNA: TGTGCCAGCAGCTTTTCTATGGATAATTCACCCCTCCACTTT; CDR3 protein: CASSFSMDNSPLHF
V gene: TRBV10-3; D gene: -; clone size: -; J gene: TRBJ1-3; CDR3 DNA: TGTGCCACCGAACAGGTCTCTGGAAACACCATATATTTT; CDR3 protein: CATEQVSGNTIYF
V gene: TRBV7-9; D gene: -; clone size: -; J gene: TRBJ1-1; CDR3 DNA: TGTGCCAGCAGCTTGCAACAGGGCGGGACTGAAGCTTTCTTT; CDR3 protein: CASSLQQGGTEAFF
V gene: TRBV5-4; D gene: TRBD1; clone size: -; J gene: TRBJ1-5; CDR3 DNA: TGTGCCAGCAGCTTCGGGACAGGGGGCAAGAATCAGCCCCAGCATTTT; CDR3 protein: CASSFGTGGKNQPQHF
V gene: TRBV27; D gene: TRBD1; clone size: -; J gene: TRBJ1-1; CDR3 DNA: TGTGCCAGCAGTTGGAGACAGGGAGATGAAGCTTTCTTT; CDR3 protein: CASSWRQGDEAFF
V gene: TRBV5-4; D gene: -; clone size: -; J gene: TRBJ2-7; CDR3 DNA: TGTGCCAGCAGCCCCGACGGGGGACTCTACGAGCAGTACTTC; CDR3 protein: CASSPDGGLYEQYF
V gene: TRBV5-4; D gene: TRBD1; clone size: -; J gene: TRBJ1-6; CDR3 DNA: TGTGCCAGCAGCTTGGCCGGCGGGACAGTTAATTCACCCCTCCACTTT; CDR3 protein: CASSLAGGTVNSPLHF
V gene: TRBV30; D gene: -; clone size: -; J gene: TRBJ1-1; CDR3 DNA: TGTGCCTGGAGGTGGGGACACTTAGGGACTGAAGCTTTCTTT; CDR3 protein: CAWRWGHLGTEAFF
V gene: TRBV15; D gene: TRBD2; clone size: -; J gene: TRBJ2-1; CDR3 DNA: TGTGCCACCAGCAGAGATCTACTAGCGGGGGTTGAGCAGTTCTTC; CDR3 protein: CATSRDLLAGVEQFF
V gene: TRBV18; D gene: -; clone size: -; J gene: TRBJ2-7; CDR3 DNA: TGTGCCAGCTCACCCCAGGACGGTTACGAGCAGTACTTC; CDR3 protein: CASSPQDGYEQYF
V gene: TRBV6-1; D gene: -; clone size: -; J gene: TRBJ1-1; CDR3 DNA: TGTGCCAGCAGCGAATACAGGGAGGGAGGTTTCTTT; CDR3 protein: CASSEYREGGFF
V gene: TRBV20-1; D gene: -; clone size: -; J gene: TRBJ2-5; CDR3 DNA: TGCAGTGCTAGTAAAGCAGAGACCCAGTACTTC; CDR3 protein: CSASKAETQYF
V gene: TRBV4-2; D gene: TRBD2; clone size: -; J gene: TRBJ2-2; CDR3 DNA: TGTGCCAGCAGACCCGGACGTAGCGGGGGCCTGGGAACCGGGGAGCTGTTTTTT; CDR3 protein: CASRPGRSGGLGTGELFF
V gene: TRBV5-6; D gene: TRBD2; clone size: few; J gene: TRBJ2-2; CDR3 DNA: TGTGCCAGCAGCCCTCCTAGCGGGGGGGCCTCGAACACCGGGGAGCTGTTTTTT; CDR3 protein: CASSPPSGGASNTGELFF
V gene: TRBV5-4; D gene: TRBD1; clone size: -; J gene: TRBJ2-2; CDR3 DNA: TGTGCCAGCAGCGTACAGGGGACGAACACCGGGGAGCTGTTTTTT; CDR3 protein: CASSVQGTNTGELFF
V gene: TRBV5-4; D gene: -; clone size: -; J gene: TRBJ1-2; CDR3 DNA: TGTGCCAGCAGCCCGACCGGGACGGGGTATGGCTACACCTTC; CDR3 protein: CASSPTGTGYGYTF
V gene: TRBV5-1; D gene: -; clone size: -; J gene: TRBJ1-2; CDR3 DNA: TGCGCCAGCAGCTTGGAAGGGGTGTATGGCTACACCTTC; CDR3 protein: CASSLEGVYGYTF
V gene: TRBV6-4; D gene: TRBD2; clone size: -; J gene: TRBJ2-5; CDR3 DNA: TGTGCCAGCTCACTCGAAGCGGGGGGGCGCGAGACCCAGTACTTC; CDR3 protein: CASSLEAGGRETQYF
V gene: TRBV5-1; D gene: -; clone size: -; J gene: TRBJ1-6; CDR3 DNA: TGCGCCAGCAGACTTTCAGGGAGCTCCTATAATTCACCCCTCCACTTT; CDR3 protein: CASRLSGSSYNSPLHF
V gene: TRBV9; D gene: TRBD1; clone size: -; J gene: TRBJ2-3; CDR3 DNA: TGTGCCAGCAGCCCTTGGTCCGGACAGGGCCCAGATACGCAGTATTTT; CDR3 protein: CASSPWSGQGPDTQYF
V gene: TRBV11-2; D gene: -; clone size: -; J gene: TRBJ1-3; CDR3 DNA: TGTGCCAGCAGCCCCGGGGGGAACACCCCAGGAAACACCATATATTTT; CDR3 protein: CASSPGGNTPGNTIYF
V gene: TRBV30; D gene: -; clone size: -; J gene: TRBJ1-1; CDR3 DNA: TGTGCCTGGAGTGTTCCAGGGCTTAGAGCTTTCTTT; CDR3 protein: CAWSVPGLRAFF
V gene: TRBV6-6; D gene: -; clone size: -; J gene: TRBJ2-7; CDR3 DNA: TGTGCCAGCAGACCACCCTTCTCCTACGAGCAGTACTTC; CDR3 protein: CASRPPFSYEQYF
V gene: TRBV11-3; D gene: -; clone size: -; J gene: TRBJ2-3; CDR3 DNA: TGTGCCAGCAGCTTAGATCTCGGGCCGGGCACAGATACGCAGTATTTT; CDR3 protein: CASSLDLGPGTDTQYF
V gene: TRBV18; D gene: -; clone size: -; J gene: TRBJ2-3; CDR3 DNA: TGTGCCAGCTCACCCTCGGGACTCCAGAGGGTGGATACGCAGTATTTT; CDR3 protein: CASSPSGLQRVDTQYF
V gene: TRBV30; D gene: -; clone size: -; J gene: TRBJ2-3; CDR3 DNA: TGTGCCTGGAGTGTAATCATCCGGACGCCATCAGATACGCAGTATTTT; CDR3 protein: CAWSVIIRTPSDTQYF